Following are 7 T cell receptor beta chains from one sample sequenced in a study of T-cell reconstitution after alpha-beta-depleted transplantation in children (dated by TCRdb to about 2016). According to the study, the label for this sample's treatment or condition signals: allogeneic hematopoietic cell transplantation with graft depleted of TCRalphabeta T cells and CD19 B cells. Libraries were built with PCR. Sequencing was performed on an Illumina HiSeq 2500. TCR library preparation used molecular barcoding, with unique molecular identifiers applied to normalize quantification of the TCRbeta repertoire. The public reads were quality trimmed at Q25 with fastp and then assembled into clones with MiXCR by TCRdb, keeping productive beta chains. CDR3 protein sequences are deduplicated, and each keeps its most common genes and DNA. The sample has hundreds of thousands of distinct CDR3 sequences on record, under 15% of them singletons. In total, the top ten clones hold around 0.76% of the sample.

Sequenced material: PBMCs, taken before TCRalphabeta/CD19-depleted stem cell transplant. All receptors derive from a girl aged 2 to 9 with congenital amegakaryocytic thrombocytopenia, due to receive a stem cell transplant.

This clonotype was detected many times. The chain recombines TRBV6-5 with TRBJ1-2, with D possibly TRBD1 on 6 matching bases. The CDR3 is 11 amino acids. The V gene's germline CDR1 is MNHEY and CDR2 SVGAGI. The germline V and J ends were trimmed by 9 bases and 7 bases, with 12 bases remaining between them. The CDR3 DNA reads as TGTGCCAGTAGGGGGGGGGCTGGCTACACCTTC. It specifies CASRGGAGYTF.

This clonotype was detected only a few times. V gene TRBV20-1 combines with J gene TRBJ2-7; D gene unclear. This CDR3 spans 13 amino acids. Per the germline V gene, CDR1 is DFQATT and CDR2 is SNEGSKA (reference sequence). The germline V and J ends were trimmed by 4 bases and 2 bases, with 12 bases remaining between them. In DNA, the CDR3 is TGCAGTGCTAATCGTGCGGAAACCTACGAGCAGTACTTC. Translated: CSANRAETYEQYF.

With regard to this clonotype: A much larger clone differs from this one at a single base, so this may be a read error. V and J are TRBV5-1 and TRBJ2-2; TRBD1 agrees at 9 bases. Germline V lookup: CDR1 SGHRS, CDR2 YFSETQ. The CDR3 consists of 17 residues. CDR3 DNA: TGCGCCAACAGCTTGGACAGGGGCCGCCTGGAGTACGGGGAGCTGTTTTTT. It is translated as CANSLDRGRLEYGELFF.

This clonotype was seen a handful of times. The J gene is TRBJ1-1, the V gene TRBV30, with 8 bases lining up with TRBD1. V lost 2 bases and J lost 11; bases outside the gene matches: 4. Germline-derived CDR1 and CDR2 are GTSNPN and SVGIG (reference sequence). The CDR3 is made up of 11 amino acids. CDR3 in DNA: TGTGCCTGGAGTCCGACAGGGGTCGCTTTCTTT. It translates to CAWSPTGVAFF.

This chain links TRBV14 with TRBJ2-1; unclear D gene. V was clipped by 8 bases and J by 5 bases, with 10 bases between them. CDR1 SGHDN and CDR2 FVKESK come from the germline V gene. The CDR3 runs to 12 residues. The CDR3 DNA sequence: TGTGCCAGCGCACCACAAAACAATGAGCAGTTCTTC. This sequence encodes CASAPQNNEQFF.

This clonotype was recorded a few times. The V and J genes are TRBV6-5 and TRBJ2-3; D is perhaps TRBD2 (6 bases). This CDR3 contains 12 residues. CDR1 is MNHEY, CDR2 SVGAGI, per germline. Trimming removed 8 bases at V and 4 bases at J, with 10 bases between. The chain's CDR3 is CASYGGPDTQYF. CDR3 sequence (DNA): TGTGCCAGCTATGGAGGGCCAGATACGCAGTATTTT.

A remark on this clonotype: A much larger clone sits a single nucleotide away, making a read error possible. The chain links TRBV20-1 to TRBJ2-5; a possible D gene is TRBD1 (6 bases). CDR3 length: 13 amino acids. Germline CDR1 DFQATT, CDR2 SNEGSKA (reference sequence). This chain's CDR3 is CTRQVEPGETQYF. The CDR3, as DNA: TGCACGCGACAGGTCGAGCCCGGGGAGACCCAGTACTTC.